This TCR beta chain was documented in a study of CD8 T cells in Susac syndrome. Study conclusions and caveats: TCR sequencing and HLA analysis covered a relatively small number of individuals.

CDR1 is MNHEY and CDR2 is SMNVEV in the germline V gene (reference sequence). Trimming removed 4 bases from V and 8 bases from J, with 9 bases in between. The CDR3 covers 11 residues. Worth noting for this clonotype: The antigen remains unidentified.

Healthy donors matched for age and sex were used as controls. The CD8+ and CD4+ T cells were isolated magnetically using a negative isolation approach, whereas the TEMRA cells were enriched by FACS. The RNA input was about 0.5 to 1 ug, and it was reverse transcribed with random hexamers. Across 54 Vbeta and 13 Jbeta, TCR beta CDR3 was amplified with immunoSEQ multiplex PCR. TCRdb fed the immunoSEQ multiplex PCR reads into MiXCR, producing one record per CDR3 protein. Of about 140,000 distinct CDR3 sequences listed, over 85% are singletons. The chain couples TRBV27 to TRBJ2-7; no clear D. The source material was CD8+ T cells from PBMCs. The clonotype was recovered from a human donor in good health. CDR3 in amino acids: CASSYGHQQYF. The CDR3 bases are TGTGCCAGCAGTTACGGGCATCAGCAGTACTTC.